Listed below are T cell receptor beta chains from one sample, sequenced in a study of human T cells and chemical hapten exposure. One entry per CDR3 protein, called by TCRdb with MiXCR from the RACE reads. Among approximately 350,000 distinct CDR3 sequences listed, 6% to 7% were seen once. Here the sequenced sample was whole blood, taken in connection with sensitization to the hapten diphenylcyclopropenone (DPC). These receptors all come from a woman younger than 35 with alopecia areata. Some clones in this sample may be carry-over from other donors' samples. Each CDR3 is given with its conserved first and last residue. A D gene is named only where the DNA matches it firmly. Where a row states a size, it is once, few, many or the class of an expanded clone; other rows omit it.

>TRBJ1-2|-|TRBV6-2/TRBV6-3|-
CASSDMGGDGYTF
TGTGCCAGCAGCGATATGGGCGGAGATGGCTACACCTTC
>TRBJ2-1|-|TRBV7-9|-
CASSFDSEQFF
TGTGCCAGCAGCTTCGACAGTGAGCAGTTCTTC
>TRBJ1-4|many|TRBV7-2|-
CASSLSVGGNEKLFF
TGTGCCAGCAGCTTGTCAGTAGGGGGGAATGAAAAACTGTTTTTT
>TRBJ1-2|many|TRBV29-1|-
CSVDPGYGYTF
TGCAGCGTTGACCCAGGGTATGGCTACACCTTC
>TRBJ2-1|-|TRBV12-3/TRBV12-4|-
CASTRRGPSLVF
TGTGCCAGCACCCGACGGGGTCCCTCCCTGGTCTTC
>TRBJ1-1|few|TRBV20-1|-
CSAPDTRNTEAFF
TGCAGTGCACCGGACACCCGGAACACTGAAGCTTTCTTT
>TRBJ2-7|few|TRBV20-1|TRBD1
CSAPWDRGYHEQYF
TGCAGTGCCCCGTGGGACAGGGGGTACCACGAGCAGTACTTC
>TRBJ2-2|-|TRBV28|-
CASSLPGDPTNPGELFF
TGTGCCAGCAGTTTGCCCGGGGACCCCACCAACCCCGGGGAGCTGTTTTTT
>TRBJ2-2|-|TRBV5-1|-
CASSFHRDTGELFF
TGCGCCAGCAGCTTTCACAGAGACACCGGGGAGCTGTTTTTT
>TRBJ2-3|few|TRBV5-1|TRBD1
CASSSKPGTGGTDTQYF
TGCGCCAGCAGCTCGAAACCTGGGACAGGTGGCACAGATACGCAGTATTTT
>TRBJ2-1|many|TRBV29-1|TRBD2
CSVAGTSDYNEQFF
TGCAGCGTTGCTGGGACTAGCGACTACAATGAGCAGTTCTTC
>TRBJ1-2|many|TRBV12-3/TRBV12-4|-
CASSLDGPYGYTF
TGTGCCAGCAGTTTAGATGGACCCTATGGCTACACCTTC
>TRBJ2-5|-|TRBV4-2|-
CASSQDPGARWTQYF
TGTGCCAGCAGCCAAGATCCGGGGGCCAGGTGGACCCAGTACTTC
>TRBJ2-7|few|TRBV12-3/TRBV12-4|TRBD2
CASSLDGRGREQYF
TGTGCCAGCAGTTTAGATGGGAGGGGTCGCGAGCAGTACTTC
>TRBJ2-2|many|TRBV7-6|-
CASSFFQGSTGELFF
TGTGCCAGCAGCTTCTTCCAGGGATCCACCGGGGAGCTGTTTTTT
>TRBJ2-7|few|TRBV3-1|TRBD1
CASSQWDRAYEQYF
TGTGCCAGCAGCCAATGGGACAGAGCTTACGAGCAGTACTTC
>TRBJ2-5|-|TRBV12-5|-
CASGPGHQETQYF
TGTGCTAGTGGTCCGGGACACCAAGAGACCCAGTACTTC
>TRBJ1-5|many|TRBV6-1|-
CASSERGENQPQHF
TGTGCCAGCAGTGAACGCGGGGAGAATCAGCCCCAGCATTTT
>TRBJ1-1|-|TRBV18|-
CASSQRDTEAFF
TGTGCCAGCTCCCAACGGGACACTGAAGCTTTCTTT
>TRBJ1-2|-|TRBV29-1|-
CSVEDEAGWYGYTF
TGCAGCGTTGAAGATGAGGCAGGGTGGTATGGCTACACCTTC
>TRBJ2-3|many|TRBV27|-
CASSLASTDTQYF
TGTGCCAGCAGCTTAGCAAGCACAGATACGCAGTATTTT
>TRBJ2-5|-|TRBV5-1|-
CASSLVPGRETQYF
TGCGCCAGCAGCTTGGTCCCAGGACGAGAGACCCAGTACTTC